Here is one TCR beta chain with its context. Its antigen is still unknown. This entry comes from a study of T cell responses to AZD1222 COVID-19 vaccine. Study-level points and caveats: Females outnumbered males among donors, who were mostly white British; clonal diversity was possibly underestimated. Reports say nearly half of spike-specific TCRs go after unmutated variant regions.

Using immunoSEQ multiplex PCR, the repertoire was profiled, and TCRdb retains in-frame clones only, with some absent. The sample has approximately 75,000 clones; roughly 84% are singletons. Timing groups of about 4 and about 12 weeks for second doses were pooled. The receptor was derived from an adult who received the AZD1222 COVID-19 vaccine. The sample consisted of peripheral blood, taken 28 days after the second AZD1222 dose.

CDR3 residues: CATSDRVRDYGYTF. CDR3 DNA: TGTGCCACCAGCGACAGGGTTAGGGACTATGGCTACACCTTC. V is TRBV15 and J is TRBJ1-2, with 7 positions matching TRBD1. CDR3 length equals 14 residues. With 5 bases clipped from V and 3 bases from J, the junction kept 6 bases outside the gene matches. CDR1 LNHNV and CDR2 YYDKDF come from the germline V gene (reference sequence).